This T cell receptor (beta chain) was documented in a study of monozygotic twins with cystic fibrosis. Study-level information: Approximately 3 micrograms of fragmented DNA underwent approximately 15 PCR cycles for library preparation. Regarding the study as a whole: V usage most resembled the co-twin in 13 of 16 pairs. Shared CDR3 numbers were not associated with age, concordance or severity. Unrelated CF individuals shared fewer identical clonotypes than monozygotic CF twins.

Profiled with immunoSEQ multiplex PCR; TCRdb holds only in-frame clones, not every one. The data contain approximately 10,000 clones, 75% to 85% of them singletons. For this clone: Its target is unknown.

Germline CDR1 SNHLY, CDR2 FYNNEI. The CDR3 sequence is 13 residues long. V lost 6 bases and J 4 bases, leaving 10 bases between the germline ends. This sequence originates from a man younger than 35 with cystic fibrosis. The sample was blood. The chain employs TRBV2 and TRBJ1-3; TRBD1 is a possible D gene (6 bases). The CDR3 sequence is CASRIDRGNTIYF. The DNA of the CDR3 is TGTGCCAGCAGAATAGACAGGGGAAACACCATATATTTT.